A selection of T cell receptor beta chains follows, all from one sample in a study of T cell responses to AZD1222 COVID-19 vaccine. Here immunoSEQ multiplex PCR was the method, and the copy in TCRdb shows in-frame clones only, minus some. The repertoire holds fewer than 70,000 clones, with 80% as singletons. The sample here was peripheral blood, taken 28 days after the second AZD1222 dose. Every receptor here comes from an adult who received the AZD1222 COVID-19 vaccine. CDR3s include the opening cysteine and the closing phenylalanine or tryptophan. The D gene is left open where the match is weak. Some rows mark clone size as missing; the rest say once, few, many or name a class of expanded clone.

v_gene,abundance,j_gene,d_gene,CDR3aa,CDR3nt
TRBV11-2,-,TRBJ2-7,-,CASSSIIPYEQYF,TGTGCCAGCAGTTCAATAATACCCTACGAGCAGTACTTC
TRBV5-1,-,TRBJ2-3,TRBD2,CASSLEGNSGSTDTQYF,TGCGCCAGCAGCTTGGAGGGTAATAGCGGGAGCACAGATACGCAGTATTTT
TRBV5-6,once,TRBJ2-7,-,CASSRRETGPTYEQYF,TGTGCCAGCAGTAGGAGGGAGACAGGGCCCACCTACGAGCAGTACTTC
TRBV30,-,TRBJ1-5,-,CAWSDEGTSNQPQHF,TGTGCCTGGAGTGATGAGGGAACTAGCAATCAGCCCCAGCATTTT
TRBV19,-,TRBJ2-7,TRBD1,CASSTTDRVGVEQYF,TGTGCCAGTAGTACGACCGACAGGGTTGGAGTCGAGCAGTACTTC
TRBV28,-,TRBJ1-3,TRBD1,CASSFAGQQGNTIYF,TGTGCCAGCAGTTTCGCGGGACAGCAGGGAAACACCATATATTTT
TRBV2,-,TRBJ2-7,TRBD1,CASSITVGQGAYEQYF,TGTGCCAGCAGTATAACTGTGGGACAGGGGGCTTACGAGCAGTACTTC
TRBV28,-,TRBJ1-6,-,CASSLVVGREFSYNSPLHF,TGTGCCAGCAGTTTAGTGGTGGGCAGGGAATTTTCCTATAATTCACCCCTCCACTTT
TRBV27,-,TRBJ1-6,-,CASSLWLDSPLHF,TGTGCCAGCAGTTTATGGTTGGATTCACCCCTCCACTTT
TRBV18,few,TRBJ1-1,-,CASSPREAGKDTEAFF,TGTGCCAGCTCACCCCGCGAAGCTGGTAAGGACACTGAAGCTTTCTTT
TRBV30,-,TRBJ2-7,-,CAWRVGLPYEQYF,TGTGCCTGGAGAGTGGGCCTCCCCTACGAGCAGTACTTC
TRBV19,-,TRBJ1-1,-,CASSIRNTEAFF,TGTGCCAGTAGTATCCGAAACACTGAAGCTTTCTTT
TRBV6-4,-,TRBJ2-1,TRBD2,CASSETSGVNNEQFF,TGTGCCAGCAGTGAAACTAGCGGGGTGAACAATGAGCAGTTCTTC
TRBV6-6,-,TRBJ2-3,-,CASSYSRPPDTQYF,TGTGCCAGCAGTTACTCAAGACCCCCAGATACGCAGTATTTT
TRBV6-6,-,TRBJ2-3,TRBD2,CASSWTSGGADTQYF,TGTGCCAGCAGCTGGACTAGCGGGGGGGCAGATACGCAGTATTTT
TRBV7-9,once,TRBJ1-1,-,CASSRFTRNTEAFF,TGTGCCAGCAGCCGATTCACGAGAAACACTGAAGCTTTCTTT
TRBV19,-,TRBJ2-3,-,CASSVPGSRGTQYF,TGTGCCAGTAGTGTGCCAGGCTCGCGGGGTACGCAGTATTTT
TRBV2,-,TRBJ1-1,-,CASSLEGGAMNTEAFF,TGTGCCAGCAGCTTAGAAGGGGGAGCCATGAACACTGAAGCTTTCTTT
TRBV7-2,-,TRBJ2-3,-,CASTPRPYNTQYF,TGTGCCAGCACCCCACGACCCTATAATACGCAGTATTTT
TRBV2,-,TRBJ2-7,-,CASSAPRSGPYEQYF,TGTGCCAGCTCCGCTCCTCGTTCGGGTCCCTACGAGCAGTACTTC
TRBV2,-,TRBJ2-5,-,CASSVDSQETQYF,TGTGCCAGCAGTGTGGATAGCCAGGAGACCCAGTACTTC
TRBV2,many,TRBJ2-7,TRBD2,CASSEGPLAGEGVIYEQYF,TGTGCCAGCAGTGAGGGTCCACTAGCGGGGGAAGGTGTAATCTACGAGCAGTACTTC
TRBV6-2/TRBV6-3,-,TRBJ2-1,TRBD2,CASSAPTSGGYNEQFF,TGTGCCAGCAGCGCCCCCACTAGCGGGGGGTACAATGAGCAGTTCTTC
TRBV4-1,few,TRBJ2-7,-,CASSPHLQSSYEQYF,TGCGCCAGCTCGCCACACCTGCAGAGCTCCTACGAGCAGTACTTC
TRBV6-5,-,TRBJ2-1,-,CASSLLVHNEQFF,TGTGCCAGCAGCCTTTTGGTCCACAATGAGCAGTTCTTC
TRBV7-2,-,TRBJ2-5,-,CASSLYGETQYF,TGTGCCAGCAGCTTATACGGCGAGACCCAGTACTTC
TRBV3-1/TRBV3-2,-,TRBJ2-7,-,CASSPGLTSYEQYF,TGTGCCAGCAGCCCCGGACTAACTTCTTACGAGCAGTACTTC
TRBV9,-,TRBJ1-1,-,CASSVLWDTEAFF,TGTGCCAGCAGCGTGTTGTGGGACACTGAAGCTTTCTTT
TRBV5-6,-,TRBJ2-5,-,CASSLGGRETQYF,TGTGCCAGCAGCTTGGGGGGTCGAGAGACCCAGTACTTC
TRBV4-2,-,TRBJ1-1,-,CASSQDQGKNTEAFF,TGTGCCAGCAGCCAAGATCAGGGAAAGAACACTGAAGCTTTCTTT
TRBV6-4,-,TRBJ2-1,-,CASRDSLSYNEQFF,TGTGCCAGCAGGGACAGTTTAAGCTACAATGAGCAGTTCTTC
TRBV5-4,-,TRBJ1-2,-,CASSLDRAGSNYGYTF,TGTGCCAGCAGCTTGGACAGGGCGGGATCTAACTATGGCTACACCTTC
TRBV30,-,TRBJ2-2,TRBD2,CAWIGTSGGAGELFF,TGTGCCTGGATAGGGACTAGCGGGGGCGCCGGGGAGCTGTTTTTT
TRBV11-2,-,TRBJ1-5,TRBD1,CASTPDREGPQHF,TGTGCCAGCACCCCGGACAGGGAGGGGCCCCAGCATTTT
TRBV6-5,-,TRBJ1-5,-,CASREVPNQPQHF,TGTGCCAGCAGGGAGGTCCCCAATCAGCCCCAGCATTTT
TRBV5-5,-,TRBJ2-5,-,CASSLRTDQETQYF,TGTGCCAGCAGCTTACGGACCGATCAAGAGACCCAGTACTTC
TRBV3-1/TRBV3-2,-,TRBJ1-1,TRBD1,CASSQVLGGAKAFF,TGTGCCAGCAGCCAAGTTTTAGGGGGCGCGAAAGCTTTCTTT
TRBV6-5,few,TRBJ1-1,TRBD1,CASSTHRTGSEAFF,TGTGCCAGCAGTACCCACAGGACAGGGTCTGAAGCTTTCTTT
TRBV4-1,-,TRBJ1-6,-,CASSQLIPLSNSPLHF,TGCGCCAGCAGCCAACTAATACCCTTAAGCAATTCACCCCTCCACTTT
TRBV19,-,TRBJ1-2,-,CASSSPGDYGYTF,TGTGCCAGTAGTAGTCCCGGTGATTATGGCTACACCTTC
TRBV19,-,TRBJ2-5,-,CASSATSRSFAEGTQYF,TGTGCCAGTTCAGCGACGTCCCGATCGTTCGCCGAGGGGACCCAGTACTTC
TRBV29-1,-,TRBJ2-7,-,CSAPVGGEQYF,TGCAGCGCCCCAGTGGGGGGCGAGCAGTACTTC
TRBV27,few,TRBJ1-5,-,CASSLGSLQPQHF,TGTGCCAGCAGTTTAGGTAGCTTGCAGCCCCAGCATTTT
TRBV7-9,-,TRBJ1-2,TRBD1,CASSVLDRAGGYTF,TGTGCCAGCAGCGTACTCGACAGGGCTGGTGGCTACACCTTC
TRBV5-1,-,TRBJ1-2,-,CASSPPGAANYGYTF,TGCGCCAGCAGCCCCCCAGGGGCGGCTAACTATGGCTACACCTTC
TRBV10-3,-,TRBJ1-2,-,CAISDRTNYGYTF,TGTGCCATCAGTGATCGGACAAACTATGGCTACACCTTC
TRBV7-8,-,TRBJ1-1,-,CASSLASYGGLAEAFF,TGTGCCAGCAGCTTAGCGAGTTATGGGGGGCTCGCTGAAGCTTTCTTT
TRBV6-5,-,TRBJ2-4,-,CASRGWGLDKNIQYF,TGTGCCAGCAGGGGGTGGGGGCTGGACAAAAACATTCAGTACTTC
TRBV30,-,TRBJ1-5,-,CAWRAADQPQHF,TGTGCCTGGAGGGCAGCAGATCAGCCCCAGCATTTT
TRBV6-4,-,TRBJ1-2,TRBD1,CASSDSTGLFGYTF,TGTGCCAGCAGTGACTCGACAGGGTTGTTTGGCTACACCTTC
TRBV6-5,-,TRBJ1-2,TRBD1,CASRRDRGTYGYTF,TGTGCCAGCAGACGGGACAGGGGAACCTATGGCTACACCTTC
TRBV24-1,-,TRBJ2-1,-,CATSDLNEQFF,TGTGCCACCAGTGACCTCAATGAGCAGTTCTTC
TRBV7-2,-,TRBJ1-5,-,CASSLWGAGQPQHF,TGTGCCAGCAGCTTATGGGGGGCGGGTCAGCCCCAGCATTTT